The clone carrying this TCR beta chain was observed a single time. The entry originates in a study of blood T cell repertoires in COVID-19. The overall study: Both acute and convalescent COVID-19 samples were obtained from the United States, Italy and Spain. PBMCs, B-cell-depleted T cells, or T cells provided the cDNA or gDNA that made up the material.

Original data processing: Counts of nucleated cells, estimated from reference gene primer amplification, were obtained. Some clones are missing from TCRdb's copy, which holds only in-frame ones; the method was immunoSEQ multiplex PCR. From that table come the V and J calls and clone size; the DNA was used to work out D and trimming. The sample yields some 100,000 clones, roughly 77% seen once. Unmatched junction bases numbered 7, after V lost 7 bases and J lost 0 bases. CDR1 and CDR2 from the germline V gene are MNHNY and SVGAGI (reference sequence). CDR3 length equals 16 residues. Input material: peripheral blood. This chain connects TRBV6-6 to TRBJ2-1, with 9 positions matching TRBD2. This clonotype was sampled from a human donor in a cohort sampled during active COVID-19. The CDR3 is CASTSSGVSSYNEQFF. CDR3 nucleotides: TGTGCCAGCACCTCTAGCGGGGTCAGCTCCTACAATGAGCAGTTCTTC.